The rows below give T cell receptor beta chains drawn from one sample of a study of T cell repertoires in cytomegalovirus infection. TCRdb reprocessed the reads with MiXCR, giving one entry per CDR3 protein. The table includes about 260,000 distinct CDR3 sequences, roughly 13% detected once. Sequencing was performed on PBMCs. The receptor source for this set is a human donor in good health (CMV status not recorded). Some clones in this sample may be carry-over from other donors' samples. Each CDR3 is given with its conserved first and last residue. The order of the fields is J gene, D gene, V gene, clone size, CDR3 DNA, CDR3 protein. The D gene is left open where the match is weak. The size of a clone is reported for some rows only, either as once, few or many, or as a class for expanded clones.

TRBJ2-7 - TRBV7-2 many TGTGCCAGCAGCTCGCGGACCGCCACCTACGAGCAGTACTTC CASSSRTATYEQYF
TRBJ1-1 - TRBV7-6 many TGTGCCAGCAGCTCCCAAGAGAACACTGAAGCTTTCTTT CASSSQENTEAFF
TRBJ2-7 - TRBV27 many TGTGCCAGCAGTTTAAGGGTATCCTACGAGCAGTACTTC CASSLRVSYEQYF
TRBJ1-6 - TRBV7-2 many TGTGCCAGCAGCTTAGTAGTGTTGAGCAATTCACCCCTCCACTTT CASSLVVLSNSPLHF
TRBJ1-4 TRBD1 TRBV20-1 few TGCAGTGCTGGGCGCCGGGACAGTGAAAAACTGTTTTTT CSAGRRDSEKLFF
TRBJ2-6 - TRBV6-4 many TGTGCCAGCAGTGACTCATATCAGGGACTGCGCGGGGCCAACGTCCTGACTTTC CASSDSYQGLRGANVLTF
TRBJ2-1 - TRBV6-4 - TGTGCCAGCAGTGAAGAAGAATTCAATGAGCAGTTCTTC CASSEEEFNEQFF
TRBJ1-2 - TRBV5-1 few TGCGCCAGCAGTTTCGGGACTGCCGACTATGGCTACACCTTC CASSFGTADYGYTF
TRBJ2-1 - TRBV11-3 - TGTGCCAGCAGCTCGGGACTGCCCCCTAGGTCGGTGCAGTTCTTC CASSSGLPPRSVQFF
TRBJ2-1 TRBD2 TRBV12-3/TRBV12-4 - TGTGCCAGCAGCCTGGGTAGCGGGAGGGCCAAGGATGAGCAGTTCTTC CASSLGSGRAKDEQFF
TRBJ1-3 - TRBV6-2/TRBV6-3 many TGTGCCAGCAGTTTAAGGCCCGGCTCTGGAAACACCATATATTTT CASSLRPGSGNTIYF
TRBJ2-2 TRBD2 TRBV7-2 many TGTGCCAGCTTAAGAGCTAGCGGGGGGTCCGGAGGGGAGCTGTTTTTT CASLRASGGSGGELFF
TRBJ1-1 TRBD1 TRBV3-1 - TGTGCCAGCAGCCAGGGACAGAGAATGAACACTGAAGCTTTCTTT CASSQGQRMNTEAFF
TRBJ1-1 TRBD1 TRBV18 many TGTGCCAGCTCACCCCCCCGGGACAGGGATCGAAACACTGAAGCTTTCTTT CASSPPRDRDRNTEAFF
TRBJ2-1 TRBD1 TRBV29-1 - TGCAGCGTCGGGCTGGGACAGCAAAATGAGCAGTTCTTC CSVGLGQQNEQFF
TRBJ2-5 - TRBV7-7 few TGTGCTAGCAGCTTGACCTTGACAGGAGTAGAGACCCAGTACTTC CASSLTLTGVETQYF
TRBJ2-1 TRBD2 TRBV6-2/TRBV6-3 - TGTGCCAGCAGTTACGGCGGGGGGGCCAATGAGCAGTTCTTC CASSYGGGANEQFF
TRBJ2-5 - TRBV7-2 many TGTGCCAGTACAGGTGGATCCGGAGAGACCCAGTACTTC CASTGGSGETQYF
TRBJ2-3 TRBD2 TRBV20-1 - TGCAGTGCTAGAGCGGCGGGAGTACCAGATACGCAGTATTTT CSARAAGVPDTQYF
TRBJ1-1 - TRBV29-1 - TGCAGCGTTACAGGGTACTCTGAAGCTTTCTTT CSVTGYSEAFF
TRBJ2-5 TRBD2 TRBV7-7 many TGTGCCAGCAGCTCGCATCTAGCGGGGAGTGAGACCCAGTACTTC CASSSHLAGSETQYF
TRBJ2-7 TRBD2 TRBV7-8 many TGTGCCAGCAATCTAGCGGGGGGGCCCTACGAGCAGTACTTC CASNLAGGPYEQYF
TRBJ2-7 - TRBV4-1 few TGCGCCAGCAGCCAGGATGGAGGGGCATTCTCCTACGAGCAGTACTTC CASSQDGGAFSYEQYF
TRBJ1-3 - TRBV2 - TGTGCCAGCCGGACCTCGGCCCTCTCTGGAAACACCATATATTTT CASRTSALSGNTIYF
TRBJ1-2 TRBD1 TRBV28 many TGTGCCAGCAATGGGGACAGCGTACTCTATAACTATGGCTACACCTTC CASNGDSVLYNYGYTF
TRBJ1-1 - TRBV7-9 many TGTGCCAGCAGCTCACCCACCCTTGGGGGGCCGTCTGAAGCTTTCTTT CASSSPTLGGPSEAFF
TRBJ2-7 TRBD2 TRBV4-3 few TGCGCCAGCAGCCTCCTTAGCGGGAGGGAGCAGTACTTC CASSLLSGREQYF
TRBJ2-1 TRBD1 TRBV28 few TGTGCCAGCAGGTACAGGGGGGCCAATGAGCAGTTCTTC CASRYRGANEQFF
TRBJ1-1 TRBD1 TRBV5-1 few TGCGCCAGCAGCGATAAACAGGGGGCAAACACTGAAGCTTTCTTT CASSDKQGANTEAFF
TRBJ1-2 - TRBV20-1 few TGCAGTGCTAGAAGCCGGGACACGACGAACCAATATTATGGCTACACCTTC CSARSRDTTNQYYGYTF
TRBJ2-3 - TRBV20-1 - TGCAGTGCCCCTTACCTCAGCACAGATACGCAGTATTTT CSAPYLSTDTQYF
TRBJ1-2 - TRBV6-2/TRBV6-3 many TGTGCCAGCAGGGACGCTAACTATGGCTACACCTTC CASRDANYGYTF
TRBJ2-1 TRBD2 TRBV6-2/TRBV6-3 many TGTGCCAGCAGTAGCGGGGGGGCTGAGCAGTTCTTC CASSSGGAEQFF
TRBJ2-7 - TRBV7-3 many TGTGCCAGCGCTCAAGGGCGGGATGGTGAGCAGTACTTC CASAQGRDGEQYF
TRBJ1-4 TRBD1 TRBV7-8 many TGTGCCAGCAGCTGGGGGACAGGGGTAGTTGAAAAACTGTTTTTT CASSWGTGVVEKLFF
TRBJ1-4 - TRBV5-1 - TGCGCCAGCAGCTTGCCCGGGACTGCCGGGCCTAATGAAAAACTGTTTTTT CASSLPGTAGPNEKLFF
TRBJ1-5 - TRBV20-1 few TGCAGTGCTAGTGCCCCGGGGCGGAATAATCAGCCCCAGCATTTT CSASAPGRNNQPQHF
TRBJ2-7 TRBD1 TRBV4-3 - TGCGCCAGCAGCCAGAGATTCCGGGACAGGACCTACGAGCAGTACTTC CASSQRFRDRTYEQYF
TRBJ1-2 - TRBV6-6 - TGTGCCAGAAGTTACGGGGGGATTCAGGGTTTGATTGAGTATGGCTACACCTTC CARSYGGIQGLIEYGYTF
TRBJ2-2 - TRBV7-9 many TGTGCCAGCAGTCCAACAGAGACCGGGGAGCTGTTTTTT CASSPTETGELFF
TRBJ2-3 - TRBV20-1 few TGCAGTGCTCCCTCGTTTAGGGGGGCTAGCACAGATACGCAGTATTTT CSAPSFRGASTDTQYF
TRBJ2-5 TRBD2 TRBV5-6 - TGTGCCAGCAGCTTGGAGCGGACTAGGATAGAGACCCAGTACTTC CASSLERTRIETQYF
TRBJ2-3 - TRBV20-1 - TGCAGTGCTAGAGCATCGGCGTACGATACGCAGTATTTT CSARASAYDTQYF
TRBJ2-1 - TRBV6-2/TRBV6-3 many TGTGCCAGCAGTTTCGACAACTACAATGAGCAGTTCTTC CASSFDNYNEQFF
TRBJ1-2 TRBD1 TRBV4-2 - TGTGCCAGCAGCCCTGACAGGGGAGGATATGGCTACACCTTC CASSPDRGGYGYTF
TRBJ2-7 TRBD2 TRBV11-2 few TGTGCCAGCAGCCCAGGGACTAGGTCCTACGAGCAGTACTTC CASSPGTRSYEQYF
TRBJ1-5 - TRBV14 many TGTGCCAGCAGCCAAGACAATCAGCCCCAGCATTTT CASSQDNQPQHF
TRBJ2-7 - TRBV7-7 many TGTGCTCCCCCGGGGGAGGACTACGAGCAGTACTTC CAPPGEDYEQYF
TRBJ2-2 - TRBV29-1 - TGCAGCGCCCGCTGGACAGAACGGGAGCTGTTTTTT CSARWTERELFF
TRBJ1-1 TRBD1 TRBV5-6 - TGTGCCAGCAGCCAGACAGGGGGCCGGGACACTGAAGCTTTCTTT CASSQTGGRDTEAFF
TRBJ2-5 - TRBV11-2 many TGTGCCAGCAGCTTGGACAGTACGAAGGAGACCCAGTACTTC CASSLDSTKETQYF
TRBJ1-1 TRBD1 TRBV6-5 many TGTGCCAGCAGTTACCGTGGGACAGGGAGGAGGCACACTGAAGCTTTCTTT CASSYRGTGRRHTEAFF
TRBJ2-2 - TRBV7-9 many TGTGCCAGCAGCCCGGACGCTGTTGCCGGGGAGCTGTTTTTT CASSPDAVAGELFF
TRBJ1-4 - TRBV6-6 few TGTGCCAGCACCCGCGATAATGAAAAACTGTTTTTT CASTRDNEKLFF
TRBJ1-6 - TRBV20-1 - TGCAGCGCTGACAGACAGGACTATAATTCACCCCTCCACTTT CSADRQDYNSPLHF
TRBJ2-1 - TRBV6-2/TRBV6-3 few TGTGCCAGCAGAATAACGTCCCCCGGATCTAATGAGCAGTTCTTC CASRITSPGSNEQFF
TRBJ2-1 - TRBV20-1 many TGCAGTGCTAGGGCAGGGGTGAATGAGCAGTTCTTC CSARAGVNEQFF